These 5 T cell receptor beta chains originate from one sample sequenced in a study of cytomegalovirus exposure and HLA in healthy donors. The repertoire was sequenced with immunoSEQ multiplex PCR; TCRdb's copy has only in-frame clones and lacks some. Of about 150,000 clones listed, 86% were seen once; the top ten hold approximately 20%. The sequenced material came from PBMCs. The source is a man aged 18 to 30 in good health and CMV-seropositive.

Details on this clone: Other DNA variants within this sample encode the same CDR3. The V call is TRBV9, the J call TRBJ1-1; D ambiguous. V lost 0 bases and J 4 bases, leaving 7 bases between the germline ends. CDR3 size: 13 residues. The germline V gene encodes CDR1 SGDLS and CDR2 YYNGEE. The CDR3 sequence is CASSVGAGTEAFF. The CDR3, as DNA: TGTGCCAGCAGCGTAGGCGCCGGCACTGAAGCTTTCTTT.

V is TRBV7-9 and J is TRBJ2-7, with 7 bases lining up with TRBD1. With 8 bases clipped from V and 0 bases from J, the junction kept 7 bases outside the gene matches. The V gene's germline CDR1 is SEHNR and CDR2 FQNEAQ (reference sequence). The CDR3 extends over 14 amino acids. The CDR3 loop reads CASGRDRNSYEQYF. The CDR3 DNA follows: TGTGCCAGCGGCCGGGACAGAAACTCCTACGAGCAGTACTTC.

The chain joins TRBV2 to TRBJ2-3; D is perhaps TRBD2 (5 bases). The length of the CDR3 is 12 residues. The germline V gene encodes CDR1 SNHLY and CDR2 FYNNEI. Trimming shortened V by 4 bases and J by 5 bases, and 7 bases separated the two germline ends. Here the CDR3 DNA reads TGTGCCAGCAGTGCCCGGGGAGATACGCAGTATTTT. Its translation is CASSARGDTQYF.

This sequence joins TRBV4-3 and TRBJ2-1; 8 bases map to TRBD2. This CDR3 spans 17 amino acids. V was pared by 1 base and J by 3 bases, with 8 bases of the junction left unmatched. Germline CDR1 is LGHNA and CDR2 is YSLEER. The CDR3 DNA follows: TGCGCCAGCAGCCAAGTGAGGGTTAGCGGGAACTACAATGAGCAGTTCTTC. As protein: CASSQVRVSGNYNEQFF.

The CDR3 loop reads CASSISSSGGAAGELFF. The CDR3 DNA sequence: TGTGCCAGCAGCATTAGCTCTAGCGGGGGGGCTGCCGGGGAGCTGTTTTTT. The V gene is TRBV7-2, the J gene TRBJ2-2; 12 positions match TRBD2. Germline V gene data show CDR1 as SGHTA and CDR2 as FQGNSA. The V gene end was trimmed by 5 bases and the J gene end by 6 bases; junction bases not matched to a gene: 10. The CDR3 extends over 17 amino acids. Using reference TRBV7-2 and TRBJ2-2 for the parts outside the CDR3, the full variable domain is GAGVSQSPSNKVTEKGKDVELRCDPISGHTALYWYRQSLGQGLEFLIYFQGNSAPDKSGLPSDRFSAERTGGSVSTLTIQRTQQEDSAVYLCASSISSSGGAAGELFFGEGSRLTVL.